The 13 T cell receptor beta chains given below trace back to one sample, sequenced in a study of blood T cell repertoires in COVID-19. Using immunoSEQ multiplex PCR, the repertoire was profiled, and TCRdb retains in-frame clones only, with some absent. Of some 420,000 clones listed, 80% to 90% are singletons. Sequencing used PBMCs or T cells enriched from blood (not recorded which). The receptors originated from a man aged 25-40 years who had recovered from COVID-19.

This chain links TRBV6-5 with TRBJ1-3, with D perhaps matching TRBD1 (5 bases). Germline CDR1 MNHEY, CDR2 SVGAGI. V lost 9 bases, J lost 6 bases, and 15 bases lay in between. The CDR3 spans 13 residues. CDR3 sequence: CASREGPENTIYF. CDR3 DNA sequence: TGTGCCAGTCGGGAGGGACCCGAAAACACCATATATTTT.

V is TRBV5-8 and J is TRBJ1-5, with a possible D match to TRBD1 (5 bases). Trimming removed 4 bases at V and 3 bases at J, with 14 bases between. The CDR3 loop spans 15 amino acids. Germline CDR1 is SGHTS and CDR2 is YDEGEE. The CDR3 DNA sequence: TGTGCCAGCAGCCCTTATGGAGGGGACAATCAGCCCCAGCATTTT. It codes for CASSPYGGDNQPQHF.

V usage is TRBV2 and J usage is TRBJ2-5, with a weak D call TRBD2 (5 bases). Germline V CDR1 and CDR2: SNHLY, FYNNEI. Deletions cut 6 bases from V and 4 bases from J, with 18 bases between. The CDR3 sequence is 15 residues long. CDR3 coding DNA: TGTGCCAGCAGGCCCAGCGGCTCAATCATAGAGACCCAGTACTTC. The encoded protein is CASRPSGSIIETQYF.

The chain carries TRBV5-1 and TRBJ2-1; 11 bases line up with TRBD2. The J segment lost 3 bases and the V segment lost 0 bases, leaving 8 bases of the junction unmatched. The CDR3 covers 18 residues. CDR1 SGHRS and CDR2 YFSETQ come from the germline V gene. Written as DNA, the CDR3 is TGCGCCAGCAGCTTGGCCTCGATAGCGGGAGGGCACTACAATGAGCAGTTCTTC. This encodes CASSLASIAGGHYNEQFF.

The V gene is TRBV9, the J gene TRBJ2-5; D gene uncertain. Germline CDR1 is SGDLS and CDR2 is YYNGEE. V was cut by 4 bases and J by 1 base, with 17 bases left in between. The CDR3 has 16 residues. The CDR3 DNA sequence: TGTGCCAGCAGCCCAGGTCCTCTAACCCCCCAAGAGACCCAGTACTTC. Translation gives CASSPGPLTPQETQYF.

The DNA of the CDR3 is TGTGCCAGTAGGCATCCAGGGATTGGCAACACCATATATTTT. Amino acid sequence: CASRHPGIGNTIYF. The V and J genes are TRBV19 and TRBJ1-3; a possible D gene is TRBD1 (5 bases). V gave up 6 bases and J gave up 7 bases, with 16 bases separating them. The length of the CDR3 is 14 residues. Per germline, CDR1 LNHDA and CDR2 SQIVND (reference sequence).

The chain recombines TRBV5-6 with TRBJ1-1; unclear D gene. Trimming stripped 0 bases from V and 2 bases from J, with 14 bases between. The length of the CDR3 is 16 residues. The germline V gene encodes CDR1 SGHDT and CDR2 YYEEEE. The CDR3 DNA sequence: TGTGCCAGCAGCTTGGGTGCGGGTTCAGCAAACACTGAAGCTTTCTTT. Translation gives CASSLGAGSANTEAFF.

CDR3 sequence reads: CARTQGTYGYTF. For the CDR3, the DNA is TGTGCCAGAACACAGGGGACGTATGGCTACACCTTC. The chain couples TRBV2 to TRBJ1-2, with 7 bases that match TRBD1. The CDR3 contains 12 residues. Germline V gene lookup returns CDR1 SNHLY and CDR2 FYNNEI. With 9 bases clipped from V and 5 bases from J, the junction kept 6 bases outside the gene matches.

The CDR3 is CATPLPGTGAPQAFF. The CDR3 nucleotides are TGTGCCACCCCACTCCCTGGGACAGGGGCCCCTCAAGCTTTCTTT. The chain recombines TRBV13 with TRBJ1-1; TRBD1 agrees at 10 bases. V lost 10 bases to trimming and J lost 9 bases; unmatched junction nucleotides: 17. Germline V gene data show CDR1 as PRHDT and CDR2 as FYEKMQ (reference sequence). This CDR3 has 15 amino acids.

The chain joins TRBV19 to TRBJ1-1; a weak D match, TRBD1 (5 bases). Trimming removed 4 bases at V and 1 base at J, with 16 bases between. This CDR3 is 16 amino acids long. The V gene's germline CDR1 is LNHDA and CDR2 SQIVND (reference sequence). The CDR3 is CASSTSGGRTNTEAFF. The CDR3 DNA reads as TGTGCCAGTAGTACCTCGGGGGGACGAACGAACACTGAAGCTTTCTTT.

CDR3 region: CASSGRTSGRRDEQFF. The CDR3, as DNA: TGTGCCAGTAGTGGACGGACTAGCGGGAGGAGGGATGAGCAGTTCTTC. The rearrangement joins TRBV19 to TRBJ2-1, with TRBD2 matching 14 bases. The CDR3 runs 16 residues. Germline lookup yields CDR1 LNHDA and CDR2 SQIVND (reference sequence). Trimming removed 5 bases from V and 8 bases from J; junction bases left unmatched: 8.

This chain joins TRBV21-1 and TRBJ2-1; TRBD1, the table's D call, lacks a check against the DNA. TRBV21-1 is listed as a pseudogene. This CDR3 spans 18 amino acids. In DNA form, the CDR3 reads TGTGCCAGCAGCAAAGATCCCTTAGACAGGGGGCTCGACAATGAGCAGTTCTTC. Protein: CASSKDPLDRGLDNEQFF.

CDR3 sequence: CASSSGLAEHNEQFF. Here the CDR3 DNA reads TGCGCCAGCAGCTCGGGACTAGCGGAGCACAATGAGCAGTTCTTC. J is TRBJ2-1 and V is TRBV5-1; the match to TRBD2 covers 11 bases. Germline V gene data show CDR1 as SGHRS and CDR2 as YFSETQ. The CDR3 has 15 amino acids. Losses at the gene ends were 3 bases for V and 5 bases for J; bases not matched to a gene: 4.